Below, one T cell receptor (beta chain) is given with its context. Its antigen remains undetermined. No quality values exist for individual bases; no much larger clone is one base distant. The immunoSEQ Assay, a bias-controlled multiplex PCR, was used to amplify TCRbeta CDR3 regions from genomic DNA. As for how the authors treated the data: Nucleated cell counts per sample were estimated from amplification of reference gene primers within the assay. Sequence reads were collapsed and filtered to measure the absolute abundance of every unique TCRbeta CDR3 rearrangement. For each sample, productive Simpson clonality was calculated by taking the square root of Simpson's diversity index across productive rearrangements. This is the immuneACCESS table as TCRdb keeps it, with only in-frame sequences that have V and J called. A part of the clones is gone; compared with another copy, unresolved V genes explain less than half, and the rest is unexplained. The V and J calls and clone size come from that table; D and trimming were worked out from the DNA. A total of some 140,000 clones appear in this sample, 70% to 85% of them only once. Approximately 3.6% of the sample is held by the ten biggest clonotypes.

The data stem from a study of blood T cell repertoires in COVID-19 (dated by TCRdb to the early 2020s). General notes on the study: Samples covering the acute and convalescent phases of COVID-19 were provided by collaborators in the United States, Italy and Spain. The material from the prospective study consisted of cDNA or gDNA derived from T cells, B-cell-depleted T cells, or PBMCs. Deeply sampled blood TCRbeta repertoires from subjects exposed to, actively infected with, or recovered from COVID-19 were included in the dataset. The repertoires were released in a freely available public database intended as a resource for research on the immune response to SARS-CoV-2. The samples were drawn from the first 160 participants of the ongoing ImmuneRACE study and from 950 to 1,500 subjects provided by 6 global collaborators. A de-identified subject ID, COVID-19 status, age in years and sex were almost always included in the sample metadata. Where available, HLA class I and class II types were taken from metadata supplied by the sample provider and were not determined by assay-based typing.

Sequences MDHEN (CDR1) and SYDVKM (CDR2) are obtained from the germline V gene. The CDR3 holds 12 amino acids from the cysteine to the phenylalanine. The CDR3 DNA has 36 bases and is translated from base 1. V and J lose 10 bases and 12 bases, and a span of 16 bases separates them. Points the paper makes about the study in general: Clinical and demographic metadata were provided uncurated, with the amount varying by source and participant.

Whole blood was collected in K2EDTA tubes by collaborating institutions according to the institutions' own protocols. For TCRbeta analysis, collaborators shipped samples as frozen whole blood, isolated PBMCs, or DNA extracted from either of those sample types. The sequence was collected from a man aged 55 to 70 with acute or convalescent COVID-19. Recombination linked TRBV28 to TRBJ1-6, with the D segment identity uncertain. The source material was peripheral blood. The DNA sequence is as follows: TGTGCCACTACACGACGGAGTGAACCCCTCCACTTT. It codes for CATTRRSEPLHF.